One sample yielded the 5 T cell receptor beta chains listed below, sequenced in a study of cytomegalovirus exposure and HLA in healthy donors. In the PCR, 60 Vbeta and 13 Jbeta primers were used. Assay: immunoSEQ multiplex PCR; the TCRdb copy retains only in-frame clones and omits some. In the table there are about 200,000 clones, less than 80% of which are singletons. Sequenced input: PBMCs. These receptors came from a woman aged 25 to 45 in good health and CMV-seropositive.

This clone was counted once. The CDR3 DNA reads TGTGCCAGCACCCCAAGGGGGACAGAATACAATGAGCAGTTCTTC. Translating gives CASTPRGTEYNEQFF. The rearrangement links TRBV6-5 to TRBJ2-1; 7 positions agree with TRBD1. This CDR3 comprises 15 residues. Germline CDR1 reads MNHEY; CDR2 reads SVGAGI. Trimming removed 7 bases from V and 4 bases from J; junction bases left unmatched: 10.

CDR3 protein: CATSSYATNEKLFF. The CDR3 DNA reads as TGTGCCACCAGCTCGTATGCAACTAATGAAAAACTGTTTTTT. V is TRBV15 and J is TRBJ1-4; D gene unclear. V was trimmed by 5 bases and J by 0 bases, leaving 7 bases between them. This CDR3 has 14 residues. Germline V gene sequence: CDR1 LNHNV, CDR2 YYDKDF (reference sequence).

CDR3 residues: CATSRLTIRRTSGGRTDTQYF. In DNA form, the CDR3 reads TGTGCCACCAGCAGACTAACCATCCGACGGACTAGCGGGGGACGCACAGATACGCAGTATTTT. This chain joins TRBV15 and TRBJ2-3, with 13 bases fitting TRBD2. Per the germline V gene, CDR1 is LNHNV and CDR2 is YYDKDF (reference sequence). After removal of 2 bases from V and 1 base from J, the junction contained 15 bases not matched to a gene. The CDR3 is 21 amino acids.

The CDR3 nucleotides are TGTGCCAGTAGTCGAGGGGGCTACTCTGGAAACACCATATATTTT. Amino acids: CASSRGGYSGNTIYF. The chain is built from TRBV19 and TRBJ1-3; TRBD1 matches 7 bases. J lost 0 bases, V lost 5 bases, and 4 bases had no gene match. This CDR3 has 15 residues. From germline, CDR1 is LNHDA and CDR2 SQIVND (reference sequence).

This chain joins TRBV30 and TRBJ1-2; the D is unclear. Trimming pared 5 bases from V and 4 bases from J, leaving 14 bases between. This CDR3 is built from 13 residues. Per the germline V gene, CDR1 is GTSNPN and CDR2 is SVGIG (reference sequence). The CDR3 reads CAWEPHRGYGYTF. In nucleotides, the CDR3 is TGTGCCTGGGAGCCACATAGAGGCTATGGCTACACCTTC.